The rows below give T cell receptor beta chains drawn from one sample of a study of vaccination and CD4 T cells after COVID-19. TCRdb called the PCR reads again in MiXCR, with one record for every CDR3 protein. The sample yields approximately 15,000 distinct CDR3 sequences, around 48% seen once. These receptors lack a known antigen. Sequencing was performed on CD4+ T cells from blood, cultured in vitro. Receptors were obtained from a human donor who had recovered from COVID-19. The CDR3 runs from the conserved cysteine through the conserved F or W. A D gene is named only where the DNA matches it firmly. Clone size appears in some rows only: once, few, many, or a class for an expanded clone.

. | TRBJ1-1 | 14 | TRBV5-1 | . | CASSLKGVNTEAFF | TGCGCCAGCAGCTTGAAAGGGGTGAACACTGAAGCTTTCTTT
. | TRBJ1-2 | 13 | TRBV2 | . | CASARLGSGGYTF | TGTGCCAGCGCCCGATTGGGGTCGGGCGGCTACACCTTC
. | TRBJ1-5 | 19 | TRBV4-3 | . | CASSQDYTDSRPGNQPQHF | TGCGCCAGCAGCCAAGACTATACGGACTCCCGCCCAGGCAATCAGCCCCAGCATTTT
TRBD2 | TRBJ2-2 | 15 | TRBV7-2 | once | CASSVLAGNTGELFF | TGTGCCAGCAGCGTATTAGCGGGAAACACCGGGGAGCTGTTTTTT
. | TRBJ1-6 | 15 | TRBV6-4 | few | CASLIGEAYNSPLHF | TGTGCCAGCCTTATAGGGGAAGCTTATAATTCACCCCTCCACTTT
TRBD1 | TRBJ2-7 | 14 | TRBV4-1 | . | CASSPGQGGYEQYF | TGCGCCAGCAGCCCGGGACAGGGTGGCTACGAGCAGTACTTC
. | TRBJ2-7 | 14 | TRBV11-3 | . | CASSLLGDTHEQYF | TGTGCCAGCAGCTTACTAGGGGACACCCACGAGCAGTACTTC
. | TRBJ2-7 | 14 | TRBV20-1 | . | CSARPPGLVGEQYF | TGCAGTGCTAGACCCCCAGGGTTAGTCGGCGAGCAGTACTTC
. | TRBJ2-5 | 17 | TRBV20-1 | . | CSARIKAWRGHAETQYF | TGCAGTGCTAGAATAAAGGCATGGAGAGGGCATGCAGAGACCCAGTACTTC
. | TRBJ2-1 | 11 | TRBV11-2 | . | CASSLDSGQFF | TGTGCCAGCAGCTTAGATTCAGGGCAGTTCTTC
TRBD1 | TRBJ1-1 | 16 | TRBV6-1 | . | CASSGGRDRDNTEAFF | TGTGCCAGCAGTGGAGGGAGGGACAGGGATAACACTGAAGCTTTCTTT
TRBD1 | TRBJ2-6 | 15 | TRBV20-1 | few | CSASEGALGANVLTF | TGCAGTGCTAGTGAGGGGGCCCTTGGGGCCAACGTCCTGACTTTC
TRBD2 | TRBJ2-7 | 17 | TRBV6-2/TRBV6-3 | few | CASSPRLAGRAIHEQYF | TGTGCCAGCAGCCCCCGACTTGCCGGGAGGGCGATCCACGAGCAGTACTTC
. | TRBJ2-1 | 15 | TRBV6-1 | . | CASRDPIGVGNEQFF | TGTGCCAGCAGGGACCCTATTGGGGTGGGCAATGAGCAGTTCTTC
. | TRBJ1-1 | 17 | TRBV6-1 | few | CASTPYDSRRPNTEAFF | TGTGCCAGCACCCCCTACGACAGCCGAAGACCGAACACTGAAGCTTTCTTT
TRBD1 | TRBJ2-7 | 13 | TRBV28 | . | CASSVGTDYEQYF | TGTGCCAGCAGTGTCGGGACAGACTACGAGCAGTACTTC
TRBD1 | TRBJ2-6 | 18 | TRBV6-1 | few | CASSKTGQGGSGANVLTF | TGTGCCAGCAGCAAAACGGGACAGGGGGGCTCTGGGGCCAACGTCCTGACTTTC
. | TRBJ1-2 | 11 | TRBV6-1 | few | CASTGVFGYTF | TGTGCCAGCACCGGGGTATTTGGCTACACCTTC
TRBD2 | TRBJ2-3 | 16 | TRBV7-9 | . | CASSLWRTRATDTQYF | TGTGCCAGCAGCTTATGGAGGACTAGGGCAACAGATACGCAGTATTTT
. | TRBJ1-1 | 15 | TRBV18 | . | CASSLLVGADTEAFF | TGTGCCAGCTCACTCTTGGTAGGGGCTGACACTGAAGCTTTCTTT
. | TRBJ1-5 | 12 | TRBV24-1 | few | CATSDFNQPQHF | TGTGCCACCAGTGATTTTAATCAGCCCCAGCATTTT
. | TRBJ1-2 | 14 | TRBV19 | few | CASSASTANYGYTF | TGTGCCAGTAGTGCCTCGACAGCTAACTATGGCTACACCTTC
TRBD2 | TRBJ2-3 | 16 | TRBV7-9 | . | CASSLGSAGGRDTQYF | TGTGCCAGCAGCTTAGGCTCTGCGGGAGGGCGAGATACGCAGTATTTT
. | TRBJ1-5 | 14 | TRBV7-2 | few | CASSLGPSNQPQHF | TGTGCCAGCAGCTTAGGTCCCAGCAATCAGCCCCAGCATTTT
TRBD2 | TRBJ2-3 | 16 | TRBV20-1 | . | CSARVTTSGSTDTQYF | TGCAGTGCTAGAGTCACGACTAGCGGGAGTACAGATACGCAGTATTTT
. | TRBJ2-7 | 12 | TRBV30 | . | CASRAGSYEQYF | TGTGCCAGCAGGGCGGGTTCCTACGAGCAGTACTTC
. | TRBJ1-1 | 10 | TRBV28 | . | CASSRGEAFF | TGTGCCTCTAGCCGCGGGGAAGCTTTCTTT
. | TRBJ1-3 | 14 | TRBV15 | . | CATSRAGPGNTIYF | TGTGCCACCAGTAGGGCAGGGCCCGGAAACACCATATATTTT
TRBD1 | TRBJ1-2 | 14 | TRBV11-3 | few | CASSLGATGVGYTF | TGTGCCAGCAGCTTAGGGGCTACAGGGGTTGGCTACACCTTC
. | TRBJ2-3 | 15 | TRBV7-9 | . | CASSRIACNTDTQYF | TGTGCCAGCAGCCGAATAGCCTGCAACACAGATACGCAGTATTTT
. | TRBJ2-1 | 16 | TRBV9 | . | CASSVSSRGSYNEQFF | TGTGCCAGCAGCGTATCCTCGCGAGGGAGCTACAATGAGCAGTTCTTC
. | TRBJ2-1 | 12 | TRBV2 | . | CASSDRGYDEFF | TGTGCCAGCAGTGATCGGGGCTATGATGAGTTCTTC
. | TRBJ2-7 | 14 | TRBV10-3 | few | CAMAARADTYEQYF | TGTGCCATGGCCGCGAGGGCCGACACCTACGAGCAGTACTTC
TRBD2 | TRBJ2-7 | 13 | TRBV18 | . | CASSPPTSREQYF | TGTGCCAGCTCACCACCGACTAGCAGGGAGCAGTACTTC
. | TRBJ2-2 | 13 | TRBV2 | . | CASGTYNTGELFF | TGTGCCAGCGGGACATATAACACCGGGGAGCTGTTTTTT
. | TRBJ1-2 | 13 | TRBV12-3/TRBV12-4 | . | CASSLQRGGGYTF | TGTGCCAGCAGTTTACAGAGAGGAGGAGGCTACACCTTC
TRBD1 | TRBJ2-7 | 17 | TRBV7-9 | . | CASSSVGPGQGTYEQYF | TGTGCCAGCAGCTCAGTTGGCCCGGGACAGGGCACCTACGAGCAGTACTTC